This TCR beta chain was sequenced for a study of blood T cell repertoires in COVID-19. Study-wide background: Sites across the United States, Italy and Spain contributed samples from acute and convalescent COVID-19. T cells, B-cell-depleted T cells, or PBMCs provided the cDNA or gDNA that served as material.

In the authors' workflow: Amplification with reference gene primers provided the estimates of nucleated cell counts. Sequenced by immunoSEQ multiplex PCR; TCRdb stores in-frame clones only, minus some. D and trimming come from the DNA, and the V and J calls and clone size come from that table. The data show about 260,000 clones, with 87% seen just once and 2% to 3% held by the top ten. The TCR was taken from a woman in her fifties or sixties with acute or convalescent COVID-19. Source material: peripheral blood.

This CDR3 reads CASSGGQGSSYNEQFF. CDR3 coding DNA: TGTGCCAGCAGTGGGGGACAGGGGAGCTCCTACAATGAGCAGTTCTTC. This chain joins TRBV28 and TRBJ2-1, with 10 bases matching TRBD1. This CDR3 has 16 amino acids. The V gene's germline CDR1 is MDHEN and CDR2 SYDVKM. V lost 5 bases, J lost 0 bases, and 4 bases stayed unmatched.